Shown below are 20 T cell receptor beta chains from a single sample sequenced in a study of shared clonotypes between healthy human individuals. Profiling relied on immunoSEQ multiplex PCR, and the TCRdb table lists in-frame clones only, not all of them. This table holds around 2.1 million clones, about 93% found once. Naive CD8 cells comprised CD45RO-negative, CCR7-positively selected cells, excluding terminally differentiated effector memory CD45RA+ cells. Source material: naive CD8+ T cells from PBMCs. The receptor set was obtained from a man between 18 and 29 years old in good health. Some clones in this sample may be carry-over from other donors' samples.

V usage is TRBV9 and J usage is TRBJ2-1; tentatively, D is TRBD1 or TRBD2 (6 bases each). The CDR3 length is 15 residues. Germline CDR1 and CDR2: SGDLS and YYNGEE. V was shortened by 3 bases and J by 2 bases, with 12 bases between the two germline ends. The CDR3 is CASSADGGTYNEQFF. DNA of the CDR3: TGTGCCAGCAGCGCTGACGGGGGCACCTACAATGAGCAGTTCTTC.

The V call is TRBV27, the J call TRBJ1-1; D call uncertain. V was clipped by 8 bases and J by 4 bases, with 11 bases between them. The CDR3 covers 12 residues. Germline CDR1 and CDR2: MNHEY and SMNVEV (reference sequence). CDR3 nucleotides: TGTGCCAGCGGGATCATGGGCACTGAAGCTTTCTTT. It translates to CASGIMGTEAFF.

This clone was seen more than once but under ten times. The rearrangement joins TRBV18 to TRBJ1-1; D not resolved. V shed 4 bases and J shed 5 bases, with 14 bases lying between them. Germline V gene data show CDR1 as KGHSH and CDR2 as LQKENI. CDR3 length: 14 amino acids. In DNA, the CDR3 is TGTGCCAGCTCACTGACCCTGGGGAGAACTGAAGCTTTCTTT. This sequence encodes CASSLTLGRTEAFF.

This clone was seen a single time. The V and J genes are TRBV7-8 and TRBJ1-5; unclear D gene. Germline V CDR1 and CDR2: SGHVS, FQNEAQ. Trimming removed 5 bases from V and 2 bases from J, with 16 bases in between. The CDR3 length is 16 residues. The DNA for the CDR3 is TGTGCCAGCAGCCGAACGGTCCCTGGAGGCAATCAGCCCCAGCATTTT. Translated, it gives CASSRTVPGGNQPQHF.

The CDR3 bases are TGTGCCATCAGGCCAGCGGGATCCTACAATGAGCAGTTCTTC. It is translated as CAIRPAGSYNEQFF. The chain couples TRBV10-3 to TRBJ2-1; 7 nucleotides match TRBD2. The J segment lost 1 base and the V segment lost 6 bases, leaving 3 bases of the junction unmatched. The CDR3 contains 14 residues. From germline, CDR1 is ENHRY and CDR2 SYGVKD.

The gene calls are TRBV5-1 and TRBJ2-1, with 11 nucleotides matching TRBD2. Germline values: CDR1 SGHRS, CDR2 YFSETQ. This CDR3 contains 17 residues. Losses at the gene ends were 4 bases for V and 4 bases for J; bases not matched to a gene: 10. CDR3 region: CASSRKGLADSYNEQFF. CDR3 sequence (DNA): TGCGCCAGCAGCCGGAAGGGACTAGCGGACTCTTACAATGAGCAGTTCTTC. Filled out from reference TRBV5-1 and TRBJ2-1, the complete variable domain reads KAGVTQTPRYLIKTRGQQVTLSCSPISGHRSVSWYQQTPGQGLQFLFEYFSETQRNKGNFPGRFSGRQFSNSRSEMNVSTLELGDSALYLCASSRKGLADSYNEQFFGPGTRLTVL.

The chain uses TRBV6-1 and TRBJ2-1; 8 nucleotides agree with TRBD1. V lost 3 bases, J lost 1 base, and 5 bases stayed unmatched. CDR1 and CDR2 (germline): MNHNS, SASEGT. This CDR3 has 16 amino acids. CDR3 DNA sequence: TGTGCCAGCAGTGACGTGGACAGGGAATCCTACAATGAGCAGTTCTTC. Residues: CASSDVDRESYNEQFF.

In the case of this clone: This CDR3 is also generated by other DNA sequences in the sample. This chain joins TRBV19 and TRBJ1-1, with D uncertain. Germline assignment: CDR1 LNHDA and CDR2 SQIVND (reference sequence). The ends were cut back, 3 bases at V and 1 base at J, with 3 bases in the middle. The CDR3 length is 12 residues. The CDR3 nucleotides read TGTGCCAGTAGTATTTCGAACACTGAAGCTTTCTTT. Protein sequence: CASSISNTEAFF.

The rearrangement joins TRBV10-1 to TRBJ1-1; the D is unclear. The germline V and J ends were trimmed by 6 bases and 8 bases, with 10 bases remaining between them. The CDR3 length is 11 residues. CDR1 is WNHNN and CDR2 is SYGVQD in the germline V gene (reference sequence). The CDR3 reads CASRDCPEAFF. The CDR3 nucleotides read TGCGCCAGCAGGGATTGTCCGGAAGCTTTCTTT.

The chain combines TRBV5-6 with TRBJ1-1, with D unclear. Germline CDR1 is SGHDT and CDR2 is YYEEEE. This CDR3 is 13 amino acids long. With 0 bases removed from V and 4 bases from J, the gap between germline ends came to 7 bases. As DNA, the CDR3 is TGTGCCAGCAGCTTGGCGTCGTTCACTGAAGCTTTCTTT. This gives the protein CASSLASFTEAFF.

The V call is TRBV19, the J call TRBJ1-5; no clear D gene. The CDR3 runs 13 residues. Trimming removed 6 bases at V and 3 bases at J, with 9 bases between. Germline CDR1 LNHDA, CDR2 SQIVND (reference sequence). CDR3 DNA: TGTGCCAGTAGGGATGGAACCAATCAGCCCCAGCATTTT. This translates into CASRDGTNQPQHF.

This sequence joins TRBV28 and TRBJ1-2; possible D gene TRBD1, 5 bases. The germline V and J ends were trimmed by 3 bases and 1 base, with 6 bases remaining between them. Germline assignment: CDR1 MDHEN and CDR2 SYDVKM. The CDR3 covers 13 residues. The CDR3 protein is CASSLGGNYGYTF. CDR3 nucleotide sequence: TGTGCCAGCAGTTTGGGGGGTAACTATGGCTACACCTTC.

There are a few counts of this clone. The V and J genes are TRBV25-1 and TRBJ1-1, with a weak D call TRBD1 (5 bases). The CDR3 spans 12 residues. Trimming took off 4 bases at V and 11 bases at J, with 14 bases between the two ends. Germline assignment: CDR1 MGHDK and CDR2 SYGVNS. This chain's CDR3 is CASSGSGSMAFF. CDR3 DNA sequence: TGTGCCAGCAGTGGCTCAGGGTCTATGGCTTTCTTT.

In this sample, this clone turned up once. The V and J genes are TRBV6-1 and TRBJ1-2; unclear D gene. The germline V and J ends were trimmed by 2 bases and 5 bases, with 12 bases remaining between them. The CDR3 is 14 amino acids. Germline CDR1 MNHNS, CDR2 SASEGT. CDR3 coding DNA: TGTGCCAGCAGTGAAAGATTTGGAGAGTATGGCTACACCTTC. Its protein is CASSERFGEYGYTF.

V usage is TRBV29-1 and J usage is TRBJ2-3; tentative D call: TRBD1 (6 bases). The CDR3 is made up of 17 amino acids. Germline loops: CDR1 SQVTM, CDR2 ANQGSEA. Trimming shortened V by 1 base and J by 3 bases, and 20 bases separated the two germline ends. The CDR3 reads CSVEGSRGAERTDTQYF. CDR3 nucleotides: TGCAGCGTTGAAGGGTCCAGGGGAGCAGAGAGGACAGATACGCAGTATTTT.

This rearrangement joins TRBV2 to TRBJ2-1; TRBD1 matches 7 bases. Germline V gives CDR1 SNHLY, CDR2 FYNNEI. The CDR3 loop spans 14 amino acids. V was pared by 4 bases and J by 9 bases, with 9 bases of the junction left unmatched. This chain's CDR3 is CASSGKTTGVEQFF. The CDR3, as DNA: TGTGCCAGCAGTGGCAAGACTACAGGGGTTGAGCAGTTCTTC.

V usage is TRBV2 and J usage is TRBJ2-7, with 13 nucleotides matching TRBD2. In germline, CDR1 is SNHLY, CDR2 FYNNEI. This CDR3 contains 17 residues. J gave up 3 bases and V 10 bases, and 15 bases lay outside the gene matches. Here the CDR3 reads CATMTPGLAGLNYEQYF. The CDR3 nucleotides are TGTGCCACCATGACCCCGGGACTAGCGGGACTCAACTACGAGCAGTACTTC.

The rearrangement joins TRBV6-1 to TRBJ2-7; possible D gene TRBD2, 6 bases. Germline V gene lookup returns CDR1 MNHNS and CDR2 SASEGT. CDR3 length: 14 residues. Deletions cut 4 bases from V and 3 bases from J, with 13 bases between. The CDR3 nucleotides read TGTGCCAGCAGTGTATGGCGGGACGGCTACGAGCAGTACTTC. The encoded protein is CASSVWRDGYEQYF.

Points on this clone: Other DNA sequences in the sample encode the same CDR3. The chain joins TRBV6-6 to TRBJ2-7, with D uncertain. Looked up from germline, CDR1 is MNHNY and CDR2 is SVGAGI (reference sequence). This CDR3 has 11 residues. With 6 bases removed from V and 2 bases from J, the gap between germline ends came to 5 bases. The CDR3 DNA sequence: TGTGCCAGCAGCTCGACCTACGAGCAGTACTTC. Translation: CASSSTYEQYF.

The gene calls are TRBV4-3 and TRBJ2-3; perhaps TRBD1 as D (5 bases). The V gene's germline CDR1 is LGHNA and CDR2 YSLEER. CDR3 length equals 14 residues. Trimming removed 2 bases at V and 3 bases at J, with 9 bases between. The CDR3 coding sequence is TGCGCCAGCAGCCAACAGGGTAGTACAGATACGCAGTATTTT. Translating it yields CASSQQGSTDTQYF.